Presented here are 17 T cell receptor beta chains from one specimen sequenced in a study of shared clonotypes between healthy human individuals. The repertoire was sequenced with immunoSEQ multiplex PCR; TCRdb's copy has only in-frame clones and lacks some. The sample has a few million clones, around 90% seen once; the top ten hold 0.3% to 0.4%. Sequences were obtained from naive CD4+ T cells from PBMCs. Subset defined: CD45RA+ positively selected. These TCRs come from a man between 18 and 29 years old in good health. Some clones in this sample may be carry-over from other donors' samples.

In DNA form, the CDR3 reads TGTGCCAGCAGCTTATCGCAGACCTACGAGCAGTACTTC. Its translation is CASSLSQTYEQYF. The chain employs TRBV7-2 and TRBJ2-7; the D is unclear. Between the trimmed V and J ends, which lost 2 bases and 2 bases, there was a span of 7 bases. This CDR3 is 13 amino acids long. Germline loops: CDR1 SGHTA, CDR2 FQGNSA.

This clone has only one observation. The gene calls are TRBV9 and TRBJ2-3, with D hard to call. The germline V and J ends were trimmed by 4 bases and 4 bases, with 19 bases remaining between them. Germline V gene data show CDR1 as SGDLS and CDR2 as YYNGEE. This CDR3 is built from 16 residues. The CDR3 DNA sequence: TGTGCCAGCAGCTCCGCCCCGGCCGGATCCCCAGATACGCAGTATTTT. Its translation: CASSSAPAGSPDTQYF.

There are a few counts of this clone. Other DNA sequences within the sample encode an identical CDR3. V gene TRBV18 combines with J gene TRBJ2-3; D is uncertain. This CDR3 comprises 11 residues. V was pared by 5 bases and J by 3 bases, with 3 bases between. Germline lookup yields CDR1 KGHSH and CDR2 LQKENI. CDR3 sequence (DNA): TGTGCCAGCTCAGCTACAGATACGCAGTATTTT. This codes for CASSATDTQYF. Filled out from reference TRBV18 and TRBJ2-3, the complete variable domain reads NAGVMQNPRHLVRRRGQEARLRCSPMKGHSHVYWYRQLPEEGLKFMVYLQKENIIDESGMPKERFSAEFPKEGPSILRIQQVVRGDSAAYFCASSATDTQYFGPGTRLTVL.

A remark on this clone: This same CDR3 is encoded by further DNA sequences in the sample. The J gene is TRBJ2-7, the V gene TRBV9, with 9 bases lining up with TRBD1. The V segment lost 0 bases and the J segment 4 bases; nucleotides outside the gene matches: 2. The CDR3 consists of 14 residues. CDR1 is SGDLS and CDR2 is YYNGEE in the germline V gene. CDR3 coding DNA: TGTGCCAGCAGCGTAGAGGGACAGGGATACGAGCAGTACTTC. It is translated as CASSVEGQGYEQYF.

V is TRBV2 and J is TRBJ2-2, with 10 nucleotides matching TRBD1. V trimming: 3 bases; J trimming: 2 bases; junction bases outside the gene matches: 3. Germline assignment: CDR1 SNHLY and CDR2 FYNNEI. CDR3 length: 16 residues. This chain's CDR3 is CASSETGGSNTGELFF. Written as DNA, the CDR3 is TGTGCCAGCAGTGAGACAGGGGGCTCCAACACCGGGGAGCTGTTTTTT.

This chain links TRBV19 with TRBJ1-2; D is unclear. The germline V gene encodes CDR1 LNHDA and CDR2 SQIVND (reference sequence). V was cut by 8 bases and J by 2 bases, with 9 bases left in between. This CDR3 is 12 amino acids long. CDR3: CASQGRNYGYTF. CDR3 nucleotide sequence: TGTGCCAGTCAAGGCAGGAACTATGGCTACACCTTC.

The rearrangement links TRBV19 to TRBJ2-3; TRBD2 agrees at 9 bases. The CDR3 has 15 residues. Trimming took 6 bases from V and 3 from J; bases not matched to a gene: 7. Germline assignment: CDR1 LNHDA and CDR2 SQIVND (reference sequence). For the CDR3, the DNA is TGTGCCAGTAGGAGAACGGCGGGAGGGACAGATACGCAGTATTTT. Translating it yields CASRRTAGGTDTQYF. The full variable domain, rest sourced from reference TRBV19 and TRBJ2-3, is DGGITQSPKYLFRKEGQNVTLSCEQNLNHDAMYWYRQDPGQGLRLIYYSQIVNDFQKGDIAEGYSVSREKKESFPLTVTSAQKNPTAFYLCASRRTAGGTDTQYFGPGTRLTVL.

The CDR3 nucleotides are TGTGCCAGCAGCGCCAGACCCCAGAGCAATGAGCAGTTCTTC. Protein: CASSARPQSNEQFF. This chain links TRBV9 with TRBJ2-1; D is unclear. Germline assignment: CDR1 SGDLS and CDR2 YYNGEE. The CDR3 sequence is 14 residues long. V dropped 3 bases and J dropped 6 bases, with 13 bases sitting between them.

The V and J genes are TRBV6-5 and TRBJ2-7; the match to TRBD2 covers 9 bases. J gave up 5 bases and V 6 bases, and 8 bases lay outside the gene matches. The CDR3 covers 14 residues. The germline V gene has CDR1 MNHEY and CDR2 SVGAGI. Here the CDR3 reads CASSDSGSSNEQYF. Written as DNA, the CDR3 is TGTGCCAGCAGCGATAGCGGGAGCTCGAACGAGCAGTACTTC.

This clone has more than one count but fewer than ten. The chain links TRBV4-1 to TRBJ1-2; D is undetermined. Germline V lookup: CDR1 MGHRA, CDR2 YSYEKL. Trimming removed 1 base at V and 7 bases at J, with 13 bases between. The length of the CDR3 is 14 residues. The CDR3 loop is CASSQVARVSGYTF. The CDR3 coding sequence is TGCGCCAGCAGCCAAGTTGCGAGGGTGAGTGGCTACACCTTC.

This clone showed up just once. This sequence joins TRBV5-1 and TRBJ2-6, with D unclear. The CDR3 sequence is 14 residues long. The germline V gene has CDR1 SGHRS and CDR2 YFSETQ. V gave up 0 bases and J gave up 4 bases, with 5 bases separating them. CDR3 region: CASSLATGANVLTF. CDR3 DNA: TGCGCCAGCAGCTTGGCCACGGGGGCCAACGTCCTGACTTTC.

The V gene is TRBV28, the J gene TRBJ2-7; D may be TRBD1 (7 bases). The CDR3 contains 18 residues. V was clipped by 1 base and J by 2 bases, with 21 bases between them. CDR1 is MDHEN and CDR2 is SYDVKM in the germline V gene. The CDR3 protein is CASSLSGWGDRGTYEQYF. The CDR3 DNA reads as TGTGCCAGCAGTTTATCGGGTTGGGGGGACAGAGGAACCTACGAGCAGTACTTC.

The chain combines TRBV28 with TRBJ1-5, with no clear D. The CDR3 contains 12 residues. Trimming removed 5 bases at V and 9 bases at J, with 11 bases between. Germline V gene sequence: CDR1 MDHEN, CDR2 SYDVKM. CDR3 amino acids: CASSDVARPQHF. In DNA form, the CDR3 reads TGTGCCAGCAGTGACGTAGCTAGGCCCCAGCATTTT.

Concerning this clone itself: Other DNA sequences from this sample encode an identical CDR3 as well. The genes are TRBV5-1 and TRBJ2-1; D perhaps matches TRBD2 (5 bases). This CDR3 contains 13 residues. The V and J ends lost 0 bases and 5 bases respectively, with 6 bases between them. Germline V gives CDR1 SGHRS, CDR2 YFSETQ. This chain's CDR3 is CASSLGTDNEQFF. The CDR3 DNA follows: TGCGCCAGCAGCTTGGGGACTGACAATGAGCAGTTCTTC.

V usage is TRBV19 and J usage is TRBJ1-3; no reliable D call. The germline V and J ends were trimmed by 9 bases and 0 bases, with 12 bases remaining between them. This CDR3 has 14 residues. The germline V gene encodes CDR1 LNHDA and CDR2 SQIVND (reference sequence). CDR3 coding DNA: TGTGCCAGCAAGAGCGTGAGCTCTGGAAACACCATATATTTT. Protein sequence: CASKSVSSGNTIYF.

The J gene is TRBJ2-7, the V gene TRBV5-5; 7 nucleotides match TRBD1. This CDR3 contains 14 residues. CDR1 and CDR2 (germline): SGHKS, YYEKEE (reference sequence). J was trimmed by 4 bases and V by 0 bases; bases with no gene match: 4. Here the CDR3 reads CASSLEGAMYEQYF. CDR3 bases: TGTGCCAGCAGCTTGGAGGGGGCGATGTACGAGCAGTACTTC. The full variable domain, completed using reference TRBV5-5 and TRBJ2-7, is DAGVTQSPTHLIKTRGQQVTLRCSPISGHKSVSWYQQVLGQGPQFIFQYYEKEERGRGNFPDRFSARQFPNYSSELNVNALLLGDSALYLCASSLEGAMYEQYFGPGTRLTVT.

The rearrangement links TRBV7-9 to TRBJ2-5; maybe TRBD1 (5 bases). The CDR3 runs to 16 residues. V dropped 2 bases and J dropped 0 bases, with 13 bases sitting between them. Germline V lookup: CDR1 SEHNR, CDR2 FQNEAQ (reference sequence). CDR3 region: CASSLRGAAHQETQYF. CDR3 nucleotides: TGTGCCAGCAGCTTACGTGGGGCGGCTCACCAAGAGACCCAGTACTTC.